The rows below give T cell receptor beta chains drawn from one sample of a study of shared clonotypes between healthy human individuals. The table came from immunoSEQ multiplex PCR; TCRdb's copy has only in-frame clones and leaves some out. Of roughly 1,000,000 clones in the sample, about 80% are singletons; the top ten hold around 0.61%. The material sequenced was memory CD4+ T cells from PBMCs. These receptors were collected from a man in his late teens or twenties in good health. Some clones in this sample may be carry-over from other donors' samples. Each CDR3 is given with its conserved first and last residue. The D gene is left open where the match is weak.

>.|TRBV9|13
CASSAPGQETQYF
>.|TRBV2|14
CASSETRGQETQYF
>.|TRBV15|13
CATSTGGGNTIYF
>TRBD1|TRBV5-5|14
CASSRGTVQETQYF
>.|TRBV18|13
CASSPSREETQYF
>.|TRBV5-1|16
CASSLPLGNSYNEQFF
>.|TRBV11-2|11
CASGQRTEAFF
>.|TRBV6-1|13
CASSEPRPYEQYF
>TRBD1|TRBV7-2|15
CASSPRQGTSNEAFF
>.|TRBV5-1|12
CASSMDSTEAFF
>TRBD2|TRBV30|14
CAWSAGLGQETQYF
>.|TRBV6-5|15
CASSSPRDGTYEQYF
>.|TRBV5-3|13
CASSVSGGETQYF
>.|TRBV27|14
CASSFSDGGHEQFF
>TRBD1|TRBV29-1|13
CSARQGSNEKLFF
>.|TRBV11-2|12
CASSFLPEKLFF
>.|TRBV7-9|13
CASSLGGIDGYTF
>.|TRBV21-1|15
CASSNRTGGLYEQYF
>.|TRBV28|13
CASSRHTDYEQYF